This T cell receptor beta chain was observed in a study of T cells in Graves' hyperthyroidism and ophthalmopathy (dated by TCRdb to about 2019). Regarding the complete study: Peripheral blood samples were taken at initial diagnosis, before any treatment was given. Once sampling was done, hyperthyroidism patients were given methimazole at a starting dose of 30 mg daily, whereas ophthalmopathy patients were given high-dose intravenous methylprednisolone. In addition, the study compared T-cell repertoires in thyroid tissue and in blood from 6 or 7 Graves' hyperthyroidism patients. An independent validation cohort of 18 to 20 hyperthyroidism patients and about 16 patients who later progressed to ophthalmopathy tested prospective prediction of ophthalmopathy. To identify distinguishing TCR V-J signatures, a discovery cohort of about 100 patients was used, comprising 43 with Graves' ophthalmopathy and 55 to 65 with stable Graves' hyperthyroidism. For training and testing, the 100 or so patients in the discovery cohort were randomly divided in a 7:3 ratio. According to the paper, TCR Vbeta CDR3 sequencing was carried out on over 130 peripheral blood samples, which came from approximately 43 ophthalmopathy, approximately 78 hyperthyroidism and some 17 progressor patients. The study at large found these results: Blood samples also contained most of the expanded thyroid clonotypes (frequency above 0.001), which suggests that blood repertoires may reflect thyroid immune responses. No statistical method was used to fix the sample size in advance, and group allocation was not hidden from the investigators. Ophthalmopathy was separated from stable hyperthyroidism by a 13 V-J signature model, with over 85% sensitivity and 81% to 83% specificity obtained in cross-validation and 80%/75% obtained in testing. In validation, the model predicted progression to ophthalmopathy a median of roughly 6.5 months before onset, with approximately 68% sensitivity and 72.22% specificity.

This clonotype has ten or more counts. Its specific antigen is unknown. No base quality information exists; no much larger clone differs at one position. Amplification of TCR beta CDR3 regions was carried out from RNA transcripts. The first round of RT-PCR for the TCR CDR3 was performed with the HTBI primer set and the Qiagen OneStep RT-PCR kit. Libraries were constructed in a second round of multiplex PCR, after which size selection and purification were performed. Paired-end sequencing of the libraries was performed with 100 bp reads on an Illumina HiSeq2000. The source study handled its data this way. SOAPnuke was used to process the raw data, throwing out any read that contained adapters or uncalled bases, had a mean Phred below 15, or lacked an exact constant-primer or identifier match. COPE v1.2.5 was used to merge high-quality paired reads, and clonotypes were defined as unique nucleotide sequences. Clonotypes were aligned to IMGT TRBV, TRBD and TRBJ reference segments using MiTCR v1.1. Only V-J combinations with frequency above 0.0001, covering about 99% of repertoires, were analysed. The TCS score was defined as F50 (clonal expansion) divided by E x V (chaos), with BLOSUM62-based TCRdist calculated between CDR3 peptides within each V-J. Welch's t-statistics and random forest reduced around 550 V-J features to 13, which were used in a naive Bayes classifier (R e1071). TCRdb took the public reads, trimmed them with fastp at Q25, ran MiXCR for clone calling and kept in-frame beta chains. Rows are combined by CDR3 protein, so each entry shows the most common genes and DNA. The V and J calls shown here were made by TCRdb, not taken from the authors' results. For this sample there are 250,000 or so distinct CDR3 sequences; roughly 15% appear just once. The ten largest clones take up over 25% of the sample.

Hyperthyroidism patients were newly diagnosed, with disease duration under 2 months, and aged 18 to 65 years. Any patient with an uncontrolled infection, another autoimmune disease, pregnancy or lactation was excluded. Clinical symptoms, serum thyroxine and TRAb, thyroid ultrasound, and orbital computed tomography formed the basis for the diagnoses. For progressor patients, blood was drawn at the first diagnosis of hyperthyroidism, before any ophthalmopathy symptoms had appeared. PBMCs were isolated from about 9.1 ml of fresh peripheral blood by Ficoll-Paque density gradient centrifugation. Progressor patients were initially diagnosed with Graves' hyperthyroidism and developed ophthalmopathy during follow-up. Total RNA was extracted using Trizol reagent, and RNA quality was assessed on an Agilent 2100 Bioanalyzer. Trimming at the junction amounts to 3 bases on V and 3 bases on J, and the germline ends lie 12 bases apart. The CDR3 holds 14 amino acids from the cysteine to the phenylalanine. Here the CDR3 DNA is all that survives: 42 bases in frame from base 1. CDR1 is given as DFQATT and CDR2 as SNEGSKA, both from the germline V gene (reference sequence).

The sequence joins TRBV20-1 to TRBJ2-1; the D gene identity is not certain. The sample consisted of blood. This sequence was found in a woman between 45 and 60 years old with Graves' hyperthyroidism that later progressed to Graves' ophthalmopathy. The DNA sequence is given as TGCAGTGCTAGCAGCCGGCATATCTACAATGAGCAGTTCTTC. Translated, this is CSASSRHIYNEQFF.